This T cell receptor beta chain was documented in a study of T cell clusters in autoimmune cytopenias. Some 40,000 genome equivalents of blood DNA were amplified for TRB. This clonotype registers medium-sized by frequency. The antigen is unknown. Study observations and caveats: The T cell clusters were defined only in silico, without experimental functional validation. TRB repertoire shifts in secondary cytopenia and chronic lymphocytic leukemia mostly reflected lymphoma, not autoimmunity. The cluster-lack signature was not seen for secondary cytopenia versus chronic lymphocytic leukemia. Primary autoimmune cytopenia patients seemingly lacked the physiological T cell clusters found in healthy donors.

TRB was amplified by touch-down multiplex PCR, primer pools A and B combined. After re-calling the multiplex PCR reads, TCRdb lists one entry per CDR3 protein, DNA absent. The listing contains some 1,800 distinct CDR3 sequences. The CDR3 length is 16 residues. Germline CDR1 is LGHNA and CDR2 is YSLEER. Sequences were obtained from peripheral blood. This TCR came from a human donor with an autoimmune cytopenia or autoimmune hepatitis (not recorded which). The chain joins TRBV4-3 to TRBJ1-5. The CDR3 sequence is CASSQDRRTVTQPQHF.